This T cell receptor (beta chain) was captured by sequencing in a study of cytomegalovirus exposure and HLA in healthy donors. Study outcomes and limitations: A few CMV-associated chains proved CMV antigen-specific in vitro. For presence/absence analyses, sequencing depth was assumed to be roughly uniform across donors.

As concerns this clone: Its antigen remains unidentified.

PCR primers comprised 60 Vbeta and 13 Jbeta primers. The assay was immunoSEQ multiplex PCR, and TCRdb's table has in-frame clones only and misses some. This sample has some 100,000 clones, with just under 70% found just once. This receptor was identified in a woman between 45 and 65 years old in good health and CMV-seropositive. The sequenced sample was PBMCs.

The DNA of the CDR3 is TGTGCCAGCAGTCCTGGACAGGGACGAGGGGAAAAACTGTTTTTT. Translation gives CASSPGQGRGEKLFF. The chain has TRBV6-1 and TRBJ1-4; TRBD1 matches 8 bases. The CDR3 is made up of 15 amino acids. The germline CDR1 and CDR2 sequences are MNHNS and SASEGT. With V trimmed by 5 bases and J by 8 bases, 10 bases remained unmatched.